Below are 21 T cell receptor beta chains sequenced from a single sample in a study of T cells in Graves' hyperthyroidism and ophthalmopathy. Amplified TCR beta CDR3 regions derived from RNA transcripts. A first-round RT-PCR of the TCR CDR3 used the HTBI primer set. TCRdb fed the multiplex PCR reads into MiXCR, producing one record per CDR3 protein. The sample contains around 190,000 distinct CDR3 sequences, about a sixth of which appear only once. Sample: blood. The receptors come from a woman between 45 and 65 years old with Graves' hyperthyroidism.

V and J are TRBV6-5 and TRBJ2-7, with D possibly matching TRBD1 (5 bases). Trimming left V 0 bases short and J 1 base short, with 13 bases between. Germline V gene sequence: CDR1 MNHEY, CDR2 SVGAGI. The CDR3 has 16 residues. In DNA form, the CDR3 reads TGTGCCAGCAGTTACTCGACTCTTAAGGGGTCCTACGAGCAGTACTTC. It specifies CASSYSTLKGSYEQYF.

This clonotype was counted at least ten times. The CDR3 loop reads CASSSGVVGTQYF. The DNA of the CDR3 is TGTGCCAGCAGTTCCGGGGTCGTGGGGACCCAGTACTTC. The V call is TRBV27, the J call TRBJ2-5, with D possibly being TRBD2 (5 bases). The CDR3 consists of 13 residues. V was pared by 4 bases and J by 7 bases, with 13 bases between. Per germline, CDR1 MNHEY and CDR2 SMNVEV (reference sequence).

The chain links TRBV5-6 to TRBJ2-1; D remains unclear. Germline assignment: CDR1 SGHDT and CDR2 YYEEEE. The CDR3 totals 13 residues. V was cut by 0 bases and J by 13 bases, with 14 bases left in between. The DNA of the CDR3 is TGTGCCAGCAGCTTGGACCCCCAAGAGACCCAGTTCTTC. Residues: CASSLDPQETQFF.

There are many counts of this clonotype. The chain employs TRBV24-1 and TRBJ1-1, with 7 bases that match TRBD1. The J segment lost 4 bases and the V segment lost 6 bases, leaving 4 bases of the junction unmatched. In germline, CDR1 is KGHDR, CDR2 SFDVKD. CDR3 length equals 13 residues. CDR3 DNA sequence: TGTGCCACCAGTCTCGCAGGGGGCACTGAAGCTTTCTTT. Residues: CATSLAGGTEAFF.

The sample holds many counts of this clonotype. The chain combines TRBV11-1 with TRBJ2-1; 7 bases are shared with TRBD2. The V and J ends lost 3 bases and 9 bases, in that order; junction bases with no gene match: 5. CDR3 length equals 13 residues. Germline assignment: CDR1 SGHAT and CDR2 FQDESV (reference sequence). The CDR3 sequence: CASSFRGRIEQFF. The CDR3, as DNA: TGTGCCAGCAGCTTCCGCGGGAGAATTGAGCAGTTCTTC.

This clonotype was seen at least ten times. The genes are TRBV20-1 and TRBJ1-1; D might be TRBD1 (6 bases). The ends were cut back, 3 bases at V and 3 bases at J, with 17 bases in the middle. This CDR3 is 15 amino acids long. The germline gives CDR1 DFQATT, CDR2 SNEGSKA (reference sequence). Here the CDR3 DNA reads TGCAGTGCTAGCCCCCACAGGGCGCGAGACACTGAAGCTTTCTTT. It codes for CSASPHRARDTEAFF.

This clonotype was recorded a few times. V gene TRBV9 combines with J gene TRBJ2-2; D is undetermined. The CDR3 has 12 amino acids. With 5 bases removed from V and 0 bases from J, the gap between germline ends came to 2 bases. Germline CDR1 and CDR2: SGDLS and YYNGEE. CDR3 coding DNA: TGTGCCAGCAGAACGAACACCGGGGAGCTGTTTTTT. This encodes CASRTNTGELFF.

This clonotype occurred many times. CDR3 region: CASSIAGVVTEAFF. CDR3 nucleotide sequence: TGTGCCAGTAGTATCGCAGGGGTGGTCACTGAAGCTTTCTTT. The rearrangement joins TRBV19 to TRBJ1-1; TRBD1 might be the D (6 bases). The germline V and J ends were trimmed by 3 bases and 4 bases, with 12 bases remaining between them. This CDR3 region has 14 residues. Germline V gives CDR1 LNHDA, CDR2 SQIVND (reference sequence).

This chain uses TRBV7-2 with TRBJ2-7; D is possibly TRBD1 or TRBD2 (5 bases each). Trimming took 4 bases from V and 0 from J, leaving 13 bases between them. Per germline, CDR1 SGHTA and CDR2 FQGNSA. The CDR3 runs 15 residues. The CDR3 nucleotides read TGTGCCAGCAGCTCCCCGGGACGAGGCTCCTACGAGCAGTACTTC. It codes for CASSSPGRGSYEQYF.

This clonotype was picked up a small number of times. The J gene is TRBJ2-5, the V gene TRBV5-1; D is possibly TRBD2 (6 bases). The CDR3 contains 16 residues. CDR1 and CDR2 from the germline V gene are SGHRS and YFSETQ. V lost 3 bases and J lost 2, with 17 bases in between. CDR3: CASSSIGTRIQETQYF. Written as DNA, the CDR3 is TGCGCCAGCAGCTCGATTGGGACTCGGATACAAGAGACCCAGTACTTC.

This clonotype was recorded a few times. The CDR3 DNA sequence: TGTGCCATCAGTGGGTTAGCGGGAAGGCCCCCTTCCTACAATGAGCAGTTCTTC. Amino acid sequence: CAISGLAGRPPSYNEQFF. The chain is built from TRBV10-3 and TRBJ2-1; 8 positions agree with TRBD2. The CDR3 spans 18 residues. The trim removed 4 bases at V and 1 base at J, leaving 12 bases unmatched. CDR1 ENHRY and CDR2 SYGVKD come from the germline V gene.

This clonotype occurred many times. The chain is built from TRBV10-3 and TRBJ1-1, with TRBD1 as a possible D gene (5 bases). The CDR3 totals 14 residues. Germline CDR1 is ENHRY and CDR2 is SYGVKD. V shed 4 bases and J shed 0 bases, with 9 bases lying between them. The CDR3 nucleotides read TGTGCCATCAGTGGGGGCTCTATGAACACTGAAGCTTTCTTT. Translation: CAISGGSMNTEAFF.

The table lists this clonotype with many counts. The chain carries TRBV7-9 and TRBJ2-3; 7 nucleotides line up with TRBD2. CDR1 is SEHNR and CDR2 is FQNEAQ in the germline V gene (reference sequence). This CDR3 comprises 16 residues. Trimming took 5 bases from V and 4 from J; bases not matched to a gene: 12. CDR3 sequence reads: CASSPREAGSADTQYF. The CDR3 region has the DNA TGTGCCAGCAGCCCACGGGAAGCGGGATCAGCAGATACGCAGTATTTT.

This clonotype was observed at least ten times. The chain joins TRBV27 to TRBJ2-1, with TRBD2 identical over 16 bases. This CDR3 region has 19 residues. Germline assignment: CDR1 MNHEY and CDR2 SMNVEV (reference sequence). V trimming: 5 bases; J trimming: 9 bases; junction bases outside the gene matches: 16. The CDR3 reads CASSPPGTSGRALTIEQFF. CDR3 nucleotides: TGTGCCAGCAGTCCCCCCGGGACTAGCGGGAGGGCCCTTACAATTGAGCAGTTCTTC.

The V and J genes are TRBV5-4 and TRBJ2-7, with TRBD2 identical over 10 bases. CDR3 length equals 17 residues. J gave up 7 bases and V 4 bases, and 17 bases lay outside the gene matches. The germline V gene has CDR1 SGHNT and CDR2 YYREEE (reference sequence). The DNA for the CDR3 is TGTGCCAGCAGCCCAGCGGCTAGCGGGAGTAGCCTTCGGGAGCAGTACTTC. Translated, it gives CASSPAASGSSLREQYF.

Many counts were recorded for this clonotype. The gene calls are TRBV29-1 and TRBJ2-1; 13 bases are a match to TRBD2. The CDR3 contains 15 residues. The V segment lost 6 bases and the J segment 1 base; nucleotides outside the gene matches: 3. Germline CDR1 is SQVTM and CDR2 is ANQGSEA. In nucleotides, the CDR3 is TGCAGCGTAATACTAGCGGGAGGGTCCTACAATGAGCAGTTCTTC. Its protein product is CSVILAGGSYNEQFF.

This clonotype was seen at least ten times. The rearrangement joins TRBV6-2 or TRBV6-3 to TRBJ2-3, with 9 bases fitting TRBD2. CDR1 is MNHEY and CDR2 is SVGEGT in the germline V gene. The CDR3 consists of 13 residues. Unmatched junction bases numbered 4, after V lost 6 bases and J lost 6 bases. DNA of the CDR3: TGTGCCAGCAGCGGGACTAGCTGGGATACGCAGTATTTT. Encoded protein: CASSGTSWDTQYF.

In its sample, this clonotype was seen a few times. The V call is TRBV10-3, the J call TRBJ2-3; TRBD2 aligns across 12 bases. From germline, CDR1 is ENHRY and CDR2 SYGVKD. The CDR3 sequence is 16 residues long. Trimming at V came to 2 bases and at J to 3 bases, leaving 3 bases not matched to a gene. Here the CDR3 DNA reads TGTGCCATCAGTGAGCCTAGCGGGAGGGTGACAGATACGCAGTATTTT. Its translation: CAISEPSGRVTDTQYF.

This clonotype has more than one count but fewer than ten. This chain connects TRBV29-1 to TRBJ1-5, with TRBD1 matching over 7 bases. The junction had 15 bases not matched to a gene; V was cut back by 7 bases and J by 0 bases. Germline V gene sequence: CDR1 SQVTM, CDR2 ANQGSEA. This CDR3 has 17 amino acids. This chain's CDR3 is CSAVITGALVSNQPQHF. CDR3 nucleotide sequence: TGCAGCGCAGTCATTACAGGGGCGCTGGTTAGCAATCAGCCCCAGCATTTT.

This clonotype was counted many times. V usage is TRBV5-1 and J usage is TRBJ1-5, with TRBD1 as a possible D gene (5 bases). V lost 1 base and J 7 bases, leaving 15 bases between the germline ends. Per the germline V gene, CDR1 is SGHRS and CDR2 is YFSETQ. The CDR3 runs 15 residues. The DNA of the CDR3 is TGCGCCAGCAGCTTGACCGGGGCCGGACGCCAGCCCCAGCATTTT. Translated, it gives CASSLTGAGRQPQHF.

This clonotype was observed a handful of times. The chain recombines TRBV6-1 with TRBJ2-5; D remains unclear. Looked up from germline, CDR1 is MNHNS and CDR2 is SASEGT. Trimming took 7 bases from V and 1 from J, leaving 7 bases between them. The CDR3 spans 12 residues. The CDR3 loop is CASKSVQETQYF. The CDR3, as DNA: TGTGCCAGCAAGTCAGTCCAAGAGACCCAGTACTTC.